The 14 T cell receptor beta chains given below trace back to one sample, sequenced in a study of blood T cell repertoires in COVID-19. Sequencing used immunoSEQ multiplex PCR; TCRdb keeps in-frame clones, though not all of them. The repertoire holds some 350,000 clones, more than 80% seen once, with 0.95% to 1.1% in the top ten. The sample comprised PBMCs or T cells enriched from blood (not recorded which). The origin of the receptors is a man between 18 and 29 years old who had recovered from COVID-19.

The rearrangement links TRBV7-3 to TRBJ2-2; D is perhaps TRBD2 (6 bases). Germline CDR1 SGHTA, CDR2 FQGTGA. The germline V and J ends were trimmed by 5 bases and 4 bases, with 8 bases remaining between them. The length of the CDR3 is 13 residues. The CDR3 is CASSKAGTGELFF. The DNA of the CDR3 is TGTGCCAGCAGCAAAGCGGGCACCGGGGAGCTGTTTTTT. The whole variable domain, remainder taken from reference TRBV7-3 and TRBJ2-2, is GAGVSQTPSNKVTEKGKYVELRCDPISGHTALYWYRQSLGQGPEFLIYFQGTGAADDSGLPNDRFFAVRPEGSVSTLKIQRTERGDSAVYLCASSKAGTGELFFGEGSRLTVL.

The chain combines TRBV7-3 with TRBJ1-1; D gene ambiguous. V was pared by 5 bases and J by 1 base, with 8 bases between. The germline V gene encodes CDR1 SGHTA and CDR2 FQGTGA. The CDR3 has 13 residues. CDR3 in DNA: TGTGCCAGCAGCACTCAAACGAACACTGAAGCTTTCTTT. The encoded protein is CASSTQTNTEAFF.

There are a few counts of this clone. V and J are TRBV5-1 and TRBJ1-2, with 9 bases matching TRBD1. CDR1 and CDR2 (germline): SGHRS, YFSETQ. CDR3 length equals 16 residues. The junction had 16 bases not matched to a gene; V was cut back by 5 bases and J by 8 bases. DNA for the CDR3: TGCGCCAGCAGATCCCAGCCGGGACAGGGTTTAGGAGGCTACACCTTC. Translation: CASRSQPGQGLGGYTF. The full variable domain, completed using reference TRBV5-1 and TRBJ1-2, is KAGVTQTPRYLIKTRGQQVTLSCSPISGHRSVSWYQQTPGQGLQFLFEYFSETQRNKGNFPGRFSGRQFSNSRSEMNVSTLELGDSALYLCASRSQPGQGLGGYTFGSGTRLTVV.

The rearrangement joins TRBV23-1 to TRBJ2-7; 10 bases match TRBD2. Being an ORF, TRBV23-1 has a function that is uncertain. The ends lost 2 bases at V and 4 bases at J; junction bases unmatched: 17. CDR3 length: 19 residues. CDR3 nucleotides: TGCGCCAGCAGTCAACCTAGCGGGGGACCTATTAATTACGTGTACGAGCAGTACTTC. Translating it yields CASSQPSGGPINYVYEQYF.

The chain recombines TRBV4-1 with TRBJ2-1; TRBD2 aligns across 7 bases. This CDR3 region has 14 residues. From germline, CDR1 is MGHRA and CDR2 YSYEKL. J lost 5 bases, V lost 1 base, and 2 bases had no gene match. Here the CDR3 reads CASSQGRENNEQFF. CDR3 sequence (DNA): TGCGCCAGCAGCCAAGGGCGGGAGAACAATGAGCAGTTCTTC.

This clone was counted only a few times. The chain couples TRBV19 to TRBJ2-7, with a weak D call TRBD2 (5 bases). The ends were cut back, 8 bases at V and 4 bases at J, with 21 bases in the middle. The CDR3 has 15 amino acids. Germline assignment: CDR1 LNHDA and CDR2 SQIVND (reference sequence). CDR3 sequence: CASSPGRGSLYEQYF. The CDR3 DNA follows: TGTGCCAGTTCCCCCGGTCGGGGTAGTTTGTACGAGCAGTACTTC.

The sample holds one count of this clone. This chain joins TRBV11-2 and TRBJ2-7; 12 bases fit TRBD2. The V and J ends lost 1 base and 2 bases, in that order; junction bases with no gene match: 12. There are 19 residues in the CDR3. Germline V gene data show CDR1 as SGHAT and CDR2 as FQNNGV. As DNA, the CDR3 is TGTGCCAGCAGCTTAGGGTGGACTAGCGGGACCCCCAGGGCCTACGAGCAGTACTTC. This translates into CASSLGWTSGTPRAYEQYF. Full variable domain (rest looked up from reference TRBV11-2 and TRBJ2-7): EAGVAQSPRYKIIEKRQSVAFWCNPISGHATLYWYQQILGQGPKLLIQFQNNGVVDDSQLPKDRFSAERLKGVDSTLKIQPAKLEDSAVYLCASSLGWTSGTPRAYEQYFGPGTRLTVT.

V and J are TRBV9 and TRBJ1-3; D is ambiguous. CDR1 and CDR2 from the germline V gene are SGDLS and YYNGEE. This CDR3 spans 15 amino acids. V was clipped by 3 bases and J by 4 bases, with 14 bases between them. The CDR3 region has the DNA TGTGCCAGCAGCGGGGAGCAAGTGTTAGGAAACACCATATATTTT. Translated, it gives CASSGEQVLGNTIYF.

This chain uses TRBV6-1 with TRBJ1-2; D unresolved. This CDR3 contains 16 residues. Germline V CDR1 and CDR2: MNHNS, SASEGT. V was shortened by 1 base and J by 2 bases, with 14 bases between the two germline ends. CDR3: CASSEGQTVRNYGYTF. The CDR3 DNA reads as TGTGCCAGCAGTGAAGGGCAGACTGTTAGAAACTATGGCTACACCTTC.

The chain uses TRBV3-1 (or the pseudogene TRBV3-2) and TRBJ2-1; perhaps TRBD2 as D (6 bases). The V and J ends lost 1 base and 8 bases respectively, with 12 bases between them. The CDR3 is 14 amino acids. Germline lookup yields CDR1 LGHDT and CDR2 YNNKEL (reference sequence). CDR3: CASSQVGREDEQFF. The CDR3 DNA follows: TGTGCCAGCAGCCAAGTCGGGAGAGAGGATGAGCAGTTCTTC.

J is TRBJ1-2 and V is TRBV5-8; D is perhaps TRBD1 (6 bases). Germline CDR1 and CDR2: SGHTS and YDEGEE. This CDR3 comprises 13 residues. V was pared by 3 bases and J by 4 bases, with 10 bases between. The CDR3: CASSSWDIYGYTF. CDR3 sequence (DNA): TGTGCCAGCAGCTCCTGGGACATCTATGGCTACACCTTC. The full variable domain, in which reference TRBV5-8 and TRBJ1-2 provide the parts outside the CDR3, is EAGVTQSPTHLIKTRGQQATLRCSPISGHTSVYWYQQALGLGLQFLLWYDEGEERNRGNFPPRFSGRQFPNYSSELNVNALELEDSALYLCASSSWDIYGYTFGSGTRLTVV.

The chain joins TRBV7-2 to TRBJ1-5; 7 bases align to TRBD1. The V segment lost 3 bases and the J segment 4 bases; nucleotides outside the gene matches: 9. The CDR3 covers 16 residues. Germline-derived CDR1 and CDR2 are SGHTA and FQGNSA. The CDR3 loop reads CASSFGDRLSNQPQHF. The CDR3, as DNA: TGTGCCAGCAGCTTCGGGGACAGACTCTCTAATCAGCCCCAGCATTTT.

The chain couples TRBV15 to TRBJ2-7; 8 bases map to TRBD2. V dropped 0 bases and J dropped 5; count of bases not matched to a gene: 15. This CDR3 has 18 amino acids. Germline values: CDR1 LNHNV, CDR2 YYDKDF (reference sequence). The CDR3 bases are TGTGCCACCAGCAGAGATTTAACTAGCGGAGTAGTATCCCACGAGCAGTACTTC. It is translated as CATSRDLTSGVVSHEQYF.

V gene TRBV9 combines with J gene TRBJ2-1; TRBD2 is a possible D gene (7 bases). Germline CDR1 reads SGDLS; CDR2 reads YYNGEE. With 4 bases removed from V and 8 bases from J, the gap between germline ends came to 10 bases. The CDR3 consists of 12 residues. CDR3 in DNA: TGTGCCAGCAGCAAGGGGGGGCATGAGCAGTTCTTC. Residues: CASSKGGHEQFF.